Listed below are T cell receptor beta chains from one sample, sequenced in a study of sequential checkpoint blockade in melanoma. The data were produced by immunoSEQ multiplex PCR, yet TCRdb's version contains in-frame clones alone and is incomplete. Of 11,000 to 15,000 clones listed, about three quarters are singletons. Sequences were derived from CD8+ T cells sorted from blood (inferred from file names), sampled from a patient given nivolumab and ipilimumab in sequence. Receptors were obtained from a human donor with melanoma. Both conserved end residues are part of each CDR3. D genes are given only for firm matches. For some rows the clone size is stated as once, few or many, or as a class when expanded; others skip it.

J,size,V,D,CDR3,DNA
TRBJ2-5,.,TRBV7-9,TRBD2,CASRTSGKTETQYF,TGTGCCAGCAGGACTAGCGGGAAGACAGAGACCCAGTACTTC
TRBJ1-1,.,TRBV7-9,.,CASSGSLMNTEAFF,TGTGCCAGCAGCGGGAGTCTCATGAACACTGAAGCTTTCTTT
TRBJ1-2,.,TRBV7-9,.,CASSLTSGAYGYTF,TGTGCCAGCAGCTTAACTTCAGGGGCCTATGGCTACACCTTC
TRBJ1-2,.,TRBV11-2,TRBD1,CASSLDPGTGGAYGYTF,TGTGCCAGCAGCTTAGACCCCGGGACAGGGGGGGCCTATGGCTACACCTTC
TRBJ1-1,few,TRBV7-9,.,CASSLGSEIEAFF,TGTGCCAGCAGCTTAGGATCCGAGATTGAAGCTTTCTTT
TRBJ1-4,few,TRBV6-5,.,CASSPSPATNEKLFF,TGTGCCAGCAGTCCTAGCCCTGCAACTAATGAAAAACTGTTTTTT
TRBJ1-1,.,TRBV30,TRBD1,CAWSPQGTEAFF,TGTGCCTGGAGCCCACAGGGGACTGAAGCTTTCTTT
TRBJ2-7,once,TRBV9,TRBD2,CASSGSSGSSYEQYF,TGTGCCAGCAGCGGATCTAGCGGGAGCTCCTACGAGCAGTACTTC
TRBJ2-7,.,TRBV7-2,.,CASSSIYEQYF,TGTGCCAGCAGCTCCATCTACGAGCAGTACTTC
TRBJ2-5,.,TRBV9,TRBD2,CASSPAGALQETQYF,TGTGCCAGCAGTCCAGCGGGGGCTCTACAAGAGACCCAGTACTTC
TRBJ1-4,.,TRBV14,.,CASSPIPGDANEKLFF,TGTGCCAGCAGCCCAATTCCAGGGGACGCTAATGAAAAACTGTTTTTT
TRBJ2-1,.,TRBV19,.,CASSTPRKTEKQFF,TGTGCCAGTAGTACGCCCCGGAAGACAGAGAAGCAGTTCTTC
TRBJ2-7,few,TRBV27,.,CASSPAGTLYEQYF,TGTGCCAGCAGTCCCGCGGGCACCCTATACGAGCAGTACTTC
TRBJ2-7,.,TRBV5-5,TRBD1,CASSLGQGTGEQYF,TGTGCCAGCAGCTTGGGACAGGGGACGGGGGAGCAGTACTTC
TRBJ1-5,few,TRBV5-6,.,CASSLGQGQPQHF,TGTGCCAGCAGCTTGGGGCAGGGGCAGCCCCAGCATTTT
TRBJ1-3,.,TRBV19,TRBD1,CASTPDRSSGNTIYF,TGTGCCAGTACCCCGGACAGGAGCTCTGGAAACACCATATATTTT
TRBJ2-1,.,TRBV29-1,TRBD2,CSVTLAGGPNEQFF,TGCAGCGTGACCTTAGCGGGGGGCCCCAATGAGCAGTTCTTC
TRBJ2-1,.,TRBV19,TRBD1,CASTPILRDRGPYNEQFF,TGTGCCAGCACACCGATTCTCCGGGACAGGGGCCCCTACAATGAGCAGTTCTTC
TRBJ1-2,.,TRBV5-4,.,CASSLALYGYTF,TGTGCCAGCAGCTTGGCCCTTTATGGCTACACCTTC
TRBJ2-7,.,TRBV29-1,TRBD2,CSVAGGRTTYEQYF,TGCAGCGTTGCGGGCGGGAGGACCACCTACGAGCAGTACTTC
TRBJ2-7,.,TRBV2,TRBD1,CASSDPVPGQGPYEQYF,TGTGCCAGCAGTGACCCCGTACCGGGACAGGGACCCTACGAGCAGTACTTC
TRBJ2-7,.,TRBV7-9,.,CASSPGIHEQYF,TGTGCCAGCAGCCCGGGGATCCACGAGCAGTACTTC
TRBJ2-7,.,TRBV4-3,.,CASSQDLGSYEQYF,TGCGCCAGCAGCCAAGATCTGGGCAGCTACGAGCAGTACTTC
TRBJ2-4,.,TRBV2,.,CASSETQGLNIQYF,TGTGCCAGCAGTGAAACCCAGGGTCTAAACATTCAGTACTTC
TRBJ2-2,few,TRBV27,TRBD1,CASSLSTGGTGELFF,TGTGCCAGCAGTTTATCGACAGGGGGCACCGGGGAGCTGTTTTTT
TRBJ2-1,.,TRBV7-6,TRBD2,CASSLLAGYNEQFF,TGTGCCAGCAGCTTACTAGCGGGGTACAATGAGCAGTTCTTC
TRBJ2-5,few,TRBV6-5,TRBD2,CASRGTTLFQETQYF,TGTGCCAGCAGAGGGACTACCTTATTCCAAGAGACCCAGTACTTC
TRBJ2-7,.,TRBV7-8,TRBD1,CASSLGSGQLYEQYF,TGTGCCAGCAGCTTAGGATCGGGACAGCTCTACGAGCAGTACTTC
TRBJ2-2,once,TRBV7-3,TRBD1,CASSSRPLTGVIHYTGELFF,TGTGCCAGCAGCTCACGGCCTCTGACAGGGGTTATTCATTACACCGGGGAGCTGTTTTTT
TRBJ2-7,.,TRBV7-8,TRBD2,CASSSRLAGEHYEQYF,TGTGCCAGCAGCTCCCGACTAGCGGGGGAGCACTACGAGCAGTACTTC
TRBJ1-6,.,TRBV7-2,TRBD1,CASSPGQGSYNSPLHF,TGTGCCAGCAGCCCAGGACAGGGGAGCTATAATTCACCCCTCCACTTT
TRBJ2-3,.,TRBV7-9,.,CASSSMGPTDTQYF,TGTGCCAGCAGCAGTATGGGCCCCACAGATACGCAGTATTTT
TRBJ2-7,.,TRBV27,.,CASSPSGWPPYEQYF,TGTGCCAGCAGTCCGTCAGGGTGGCCCCCCTACGAGCAGTACTTC
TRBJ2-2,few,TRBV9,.,CASSVTRSNTGELFF,TGTGCCAGCAGCGTCACAAGATCGAACACCGGGGAGCTGTTTTTT
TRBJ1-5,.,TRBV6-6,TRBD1,CATGGTEARNQPQHF,TGTGCCACGGGGGGGACAGAGGCCCGCAATCAGCCCCAGCATTTT
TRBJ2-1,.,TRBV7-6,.,CASSLGHRMANEQFF,TGTGCCAGCAGCTTAGGCCACAGGATGGCTAATGAGCAGTTCTTC
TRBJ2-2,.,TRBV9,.,CASSVEVGGADTGELFF,TGTGCCAGCAGCGTAGAAGTGGGGGGGGCTGACACCGGGGAGCTGTTTTTT
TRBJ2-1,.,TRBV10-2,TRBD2,CASDRLGGGPKGEQFF,TGCGCCAGCGACAGACTCGGGGGGGGGCCTAAAGGTGAGCAGTTCTTC
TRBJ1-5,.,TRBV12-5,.,CASGLQGIGQPQHF,TGTGCTAGTGGTTTGCAGGGGATAGGGCAGCCCCAGCATTTT
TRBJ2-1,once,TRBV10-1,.,CASSEYWTALYNEQFF,TGCGCCAGCAGTGAGTATTGGACAGCGTTATACAATGAGCAGTTCTTC